This T cell receptor beta chain was recovered during a study of shared clonotypes between healthy human individuals (dated by TCRdb to 2020 to 2021). Notes on the research overall: Three men and a couple of women, aged 18 to 49 years, made up the cohort. To estimate repertoire size and how much clonotypes are shared between individuals, the study performed deep sequencing of blood TCR repertoires from 4 to 6 healthy adults. Leukapheresis yielded between about 0.94 and 10 billion PBMCs per donor. For each donor, three plates each were used for CD4 naive and CD4 memory, two plates were used for CD8 naive, and one plate was used for CD8 memory. Libraries were prepared and TCR repertoires were sequenced by different laboratories using diverse techniques, in order to increase sequencing depth and limit assay-specific biases.

About this clone: It lacks a known antigen. Base qualities are not at hand, and no much larger clone is one base apart.

The CDR3 covers 19 residues, taking in both the cysteine and the phenylalanine. Of the read, only the CDR3 DNA is kept; its 57 bases are in frame from base 1. The germline V gene gives CDR1 as SGDLS and CDR2 as YYNGEE. V sheds 4 bases and J sheds 8 bases, leaving 31 bases between their ends. The study at large found these results: The genetic and exposure-history diversity represented was limited by the small number of donors. Rarefaction of sorted-subset datasets indicated incomplete sequencing despite the large sequencing depth. About 5% of naive CD4, 3.5% of naive CD8, about 2.5% of memory CD4, and over 0.35% of memory CD8 clonotypes were shared across several donors. Higher generation probabilities were observed for clonotypes shared by all four sorted-subset donors than for non-shared clonotypes. Sampling was restricted to blood, and TCR repertoires in tissue are likely to differ from TCR repertoires in blood. Pairwise subsampling indicated that sequencing depth was expected to affect the degree of clonotype sharing among donors. Larger estimated clonotype richness was generally found for naive subsets than for memory subsets.

Using the deep immunoSEQ assay, multiplex PCR amplified TCR CDR3 regions from genomic DNA. For each cell subset, the extracted genomic DNA was distributed evenly across all wells of several immunoSEQ 96-well plates, and each plate served as one replicate. For sorted subsets, each replicate PCR was loaded with approximately 200 ng genomic DNA, equivalent to about 30,000 T cell genomes. Purified libraries were quantified with a Qubit 3.0 fluorometer, sized on a Bioanalyzer 2100, and re-quantified with the KAPA Library Quantification kit. Every immunoSEQ 96-well plate was sequenced on a separate single-read 150-cycle Illumina NextSeq 550 flow cell. From the authors' description of their analysis: Because only junctional sequences without quality scores were contained in the immunoSEQ output, filtering matching that applied to full-length reads could not be performed. To assign V/J genes and CDR3, sequences were annotated using PyIR, a Python wrapper for IgBLAST v1.9, with IMGT germline references. Reads with weak V/J assignments (E-value above 1e-6), missing CDR3, stop codons, out-of-frame junctions, or ambiguous translated residues were removed. V3J clonotypes were defined as sequences sharing an identical inferred V gene, J gene, and CDR3 amino acid sequence. Percentage overlap between repertoires was computed as shared unique clonotypes divided by the size of the smaller repertoire. RTK rarefaction, the Chao1 estimator, and Recon v2.1 estimates of unobserved clonotypes were used to assess repertoire richness. OLGA was used to compute generation probabilities for all TCRbeta clonotypes that the gDNA method yielded from a handful of donors. Imported from immuneACCESS, the table was reduced by TCRdb to in-frame sequences with V and J called. These copies leave out some clones; in studies compared against another copy, an unresolved V gene accounts for under half, and the cause of the remainder is not known. Clonal size and the V and J genes are those of that table, whereas D and trimming came from the DNA. Within this sample are 1.5 million to 1.9 million clones, with 95% to 99% of them counted one time only. Approximately 0.45% of the sample is taken by the ten largest.

Donors were healthy HIV-negative adults with no recently reported acute infections or vaccinations. Every donor was a Caucasian adult living in Nashville, Tennessee, USA. CD4+ T cells were enriched by magnetic negative selection, after which naive cells were positively selected on CD45RA and the negative fraction was taken as the memory subset. After blood collection by leukapheresis, PBMCs were isolated using Ficoll-Histopaque density gradient centrifugation and then cryopreserved in the vapor phase of liquid nitrogen. Analytical flow cytometry was used to check the purity and quantity of each magnetically sorted T cell population. Genomic DNA was isolated from every sorted fraction and measured by UV absorbance on a Nanodrop 2000c.

Here the chain combines TRBV9 and TRBJ2-1; the D segment is perhaps TRBD1 or TRBD2, each sharing 6 matched bases. The receptor was isolated from a man in his thirties or forties in good health. The sample was naive CD4+ T cells sorted from blood. In light of the paper, this sample's cell subset or site label describes: CD45RA+ positively selected. The CDR3 reads as follows: CASSSSSGGLGAWRDEQFF. In nucleotides, the sequence is TGTGCCAGCAGCTCATCCTCCGGGGGATTGGGGGCCTGGAGGGATGAGCAGTTCTTC.